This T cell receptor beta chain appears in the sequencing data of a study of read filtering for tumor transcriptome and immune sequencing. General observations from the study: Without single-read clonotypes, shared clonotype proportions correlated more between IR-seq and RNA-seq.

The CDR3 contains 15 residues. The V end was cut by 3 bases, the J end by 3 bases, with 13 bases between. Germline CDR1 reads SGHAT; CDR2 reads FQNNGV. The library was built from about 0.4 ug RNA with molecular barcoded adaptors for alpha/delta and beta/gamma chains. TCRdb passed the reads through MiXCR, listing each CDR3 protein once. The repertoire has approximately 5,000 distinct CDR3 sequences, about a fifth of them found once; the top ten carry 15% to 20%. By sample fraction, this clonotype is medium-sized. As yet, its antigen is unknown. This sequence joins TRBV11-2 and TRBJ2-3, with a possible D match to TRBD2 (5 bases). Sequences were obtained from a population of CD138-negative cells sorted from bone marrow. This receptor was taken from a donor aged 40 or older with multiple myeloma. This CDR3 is CASSFGSGETDTQYF. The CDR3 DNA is TGTGCCAGCAGCTTCGGATCTGGGGAGACAGATACGCAGTATTTT. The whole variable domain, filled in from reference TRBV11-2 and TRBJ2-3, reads EAGVAQSPRYKIIEKRQSVAFWCNPISGHATLYWYQQILGQGPKLLIQFQNNGVVDDSQLPKDRFSAERLKGVDSTLKIQPAKLEDSAVYLCASSFGSGETDTQYFGPGTRLTVL.